This section outlines one TCR beta chain sequence together with its context. Its specificity is unknown. It may be a read error: a sequence one base away is much more abundant. The V gene's germline CDR1 is LGHNA and CDR2 YSLEER. The CDR3 loop spans 13 amino acids. The use of previously described methods and listed TCR primers produced the bulk TCR libraries. Each CDR3 protein is one row after TCRdb ran MiXCR on the PCR reads. The data show roughly 630,000 distinct CDR3 sequences, roughly 25% seen once. Researchers sorted naive CD8 T cells as cells that were CD8+CD4-CCR7+CD45RA+. This sample was taken from a study of molecular identifiers for immune sequencing clone quantification. Study-wide background: Naive CD8 cell RNA, from roughly 18,000 or 92,000 cells, was split five ways in replicates, with four sequenced.

The study, taken as a whole, reports: A shared barcode on identical TCR molecules could lead to underestimated sizes for highly expanded clones.

The sequencing input was naive CD8+ T cells from blood, with Jurkat cell RNA spiked in. Indicated subset: FACS-sorted CD8+CD4-CCR7+CD45RA+ naive T cells. This TCR came from a human donor in good health. Some libraries in this study had Jurkat cell RNA spiked in. The J gene is TRBJ1-4, the V gene TRBV4-3; D not certain. CDR3 protein: CTSSQGFLEKLFF. Written as DNA, the CDR3 is TGCACCAGCAGCCAAGGGTTCTTGGAGAAACTGTTTTTT.